This T cell receptor beta chain came from a study of blood T cell repertoires in COVID-19. Study-level information: The origin of the acute and convalescent COVID-19 samples was the United States, Italy and Spain.

Two consecutive negative NP/OP PCR tests, clearance, or resolved symptoms defined Cohort 3 recovery. This clone was observed a single time. Germline CDR1 LGHNA, CDR2 YNFKEQ. The CDR3 is 17 residues long. V trimming: 0 bases; J trimming: 3 bases; junction bases outside the gene matches: 7. The table came from immunoSEQ multiplex PCR; TCRdb's copy has only in-frame clones and leaves some out. Altogether 250,000 to 350,000 clones are present, about 92% being singletons, with the ten largest covering 15% to 20%. This TCR was recovered from a woman aged 25 to 39 who had recovered from COVID-19. Sequencing input: PBMCs or T cells enriched from blood (not recorded which). The J gene is TRBJ2-7, the V gene TRBV4-2, with 11 bases lining up with TRBD2. CDR3 DNA: TGTGCCAGCAGCCAAGAGTTTAGCGGGGGGGCCTTCTACGAGCAGTACTTC. Its protein product is CASSQEFSGGAFYEQYF.